Sequencing of this TCR beta chain was carried out in a study of control samples from healthy donors and cancer patients. Method: immunoSEQ multiplex PCR; TCRdb's copy keeps in-frame clones and lacks some. This table holds 130,000 or so clones, about nine tenths found once. This clone has just one count. The sequenced sample consisted of blood. The receptor was derived from a man in his forties or fifties in good health.

CDR3 bases: TGTGCCAGCAGCGTAGGTCAGGCCTCCTACGAGCAGTACTTC. This sequence encodes CASSVGQASYEQYF. The gene calls are TRBV9 and TRBJ2-7; D is ambiguous. V dropped 0 bases and J dropped 0 bases, with 7 bases sitting between them. The CDR3 covers 14 residues. Germline V gene sequence: CDR1 SGDLS, CDR2 YYNGEE.